The 14 T cell receptor beta chains below were found in one sample sequenced in a study of T cells in Graves' hyperthyroidism and ophthalmopathy. Amplified TCR beta CDR3 regions derived from RNA transcripts. TCR CDR3 regions were first amplified by RT-PCR with HTBI primers. In TCRdb, the multiplex PCR reads were re-called with MiXCR into one record per CDR3 protein. The profile shows approximately 490,000 distinct CDR3 sequences, about 22% of them singletons. Sequencing input: blood. The receptors stem from a woman in her seventies with Graves' ophthalmopathy.

The chain links TRBV15 to TRBJ1-2; TRBD1 agrees at 7 bases. Germline V gene sequence: CDR1 LNHNV, CDR2 YYDKDF (reference sequence). Trimming cost V 1 base and J 4 bases; bases outside gene matches: 6. The CDR3 spans 15 residues. DNA for the CDR3: TGTGCCACCAGCAGAGTAGGGGGCACCGTCTATGGCTACACCTTC. Translation: CATSRVGGTVYGYTF.

This clonotype was found a few times. The gene calls are TRBV7-9 and TRBJ2-3; D gene ambiguous. CDR3 length: 13 amino acids. CDR1 SEHNR and CDR2 FQNEAQ come from the germline V gene (reference sequence). V lost 2 bases to trimming and J lost 7 bases, with 10 bases between them. CDR3 sequence reads: CASSLYAQNTQYF. The DNA of the CDR3 is TGTGCCAGCAGCTTATATGCTCAGAATACGCAGTATTTT.

The table lists this clonotype with a few counts. The chain uses TRBV19 and TRBJ2-1; possibly TRBD2 for D (6 bases). The CDR3 sequence is 15 residues long. The V end was cut by 7 bases, the J end by 2 bases, with 15 bases between. CDR1 and CDR2 (germline): LNHDA, SQIVND (reference sequence). This CDR3 is CASIDSGPPYNEQFF. In DNA form, the CDR3 reads TGTGCCAGTATCGATAGCGGACCTCCCTACAATGAGCAGTTCTTC.

The V gene is TRBV5-1, the J gene TRBJ2-1; 12 nucleotides agree with TRBD1. CDR3 length: 19 amino acids. Germline CDR1 and CDR2: SGHRS and YFSETQ. The V gene end was trimmed by 4 bases and the J gene end by 0 bases; junction bases not matched to a gene: 11. The chain's CDR3 is CASSPGTGGLPSSYNEQFF. The CDR3 DNA reads TGCGCCAGCAGCCCCGGGACAGGGGGCCTACCGAGCTCCTACAATGAGCAGTTCTTC.

This clonotype was counted at least ten times. V gene TRBV6-1 combines with J gene TRBJ2-3; TRBD1 matches 8 bases. Germline assignment: CDR1 MNHNS and CDR2 SASEGT. CDR3 length equals 18 residues. The trim removed 4 bases at V and 2 bases at J, leaving 14 bases unmatched. Here the CDR3 reads CASSAGDRPLGYTDTQYF. The DNA of the CDR3 is TGTGCCAGCAGTGCTGGGGACAGGCCGTTGGGTTACACAGATACGCAGTATTTT.

In this sample, this clonotype turned up a few times. This chain joins TRBV6-1 and TRBJ2-1, with D hard to call. Per the germline V gene, CDR1 is MNHNS and CDR2 is SASEGT. Trimming cost V 7 bases and J 0 bases, with 13 bases left between them. The length of the CDR3 is 15 residues. CDR3 bases: TGTGCCAGCACGAAGCGCCCGAGCTCCTACAATGAGCAGTTCTTC. Translating gives CASTKRPSSYNEQFF.

This clonotype was counted at least ten times. The chain couples TRBV28 to TRBJ1-1; D is possibly TRBD1 (6 bases). The CDR3 length is 16 residues. Germline V gene lookup returns CDR1 MDHEN and CDR2 SYDVKM. V lost 6 bases and J 0 bases, leaving 17 bases between the germline ends. The CDR3: CASRTETGSMNTEAFF. CDR3 nucleotides: TGTGCCAGCAGGACCGAGACAGGTAGCATGAACACTGAAGCTTTCTTT.

Ten or more counts support this clonotype. J is TRBJ1-1 and V is TRBV12-3 or TRBV12-4, with TRBD1 as a possible D gene (5 bases). This CDR3 is built from 14 residues. The V end was cut by 6 bases, the J end by 5 bases, with 16 bases between. Here the CDR3 reads CASRGTVVGTEAFF. The CDR3 DNA reads as TGTGCCAGCAGAGGGACGGTCGTGGGGACTGAAGCTTTCTTT.

The chain employs TRBV27 and TRBJ1-6; the D is unclear. V was shortened by 3 bases and J by 10 bases, with 16 bases between the two germline ends. The CDR3 contains 15 residues. The V gene's germline CDR1 is MNHEY and CDR2 SMNVEV (reference sequence). In DNA form, the CDR3 reads TGTGCCAGCAGTTTGAGTCGGGGATTCGGGTCACCCCTCCACTTT. This sequence encodes CASSLSRGFGSPLHF.

The chain has TRBV9 and TRBJ1-4; 7 nucleotides match TRBD1. The CDR3 is 16 residues long. Germline V gene lookup returns CDR1 SGDLS and CDR2 YYNGEE. After removal of 1 base from V and 8 bases from J, the junction contained 11 bases not matched to a gene. The CDR3 loop is CASSVPFGTEGEKLFF. The CDR3 DNA reads as TGTGCCAGCAGCGTACCGTTCGGGACAGAAGGGGAAAAACTGTTTTTT.

This clonotype was found a few times. The chain uses TRBV27 and TRBJ1-2; tentatively, D is TRBD1 (5 bases). Germline V gives CDR1 MNHEY, CDR2 SMNVEV (reference sequence). V was cut by 3 bases and J by 4 bases, with 12 bases left in between. The CDR3 is 14 residues long. The CDR3 DNA reads as TGTGCCAGCAGTTTTAAGGGGCCTAGCTATGGCTACACCTTC. Amino acid sequence: CASSFKGPSYGYTF.

V gene TRBV11-3 combines with J gene TRBJ2-7; D call uncertain. Deletions cut 0 bases from V and 4 bases from J, with 7 bases between. Germline lookup yields CDR1 SGHNT and CDR2 YENEEA. The CDR3 is made up of 13 amino acids. CDR3 amino acids: CASSLEMGYEQYF. The CDR3 DNA reads as TGTGCCAGCAGCTTAGAGATGGGGTACGAGCAGTACTTC.

V gene TRBV14 combines with J gene TRBJ2-1, with unresolved D. Germline values: CDR1 SGHDN, CDR2 FVKESK. This CDR3 comprises 15 residues. V lost 1 base and J lost 2, with 9 bases in between. The CDR3 bases are TGTGCCAGCAGCCAAGTAGGCAGCCCCTACAATGAGCAGTTCTTC. This encodes CASSQVGSPYNEQFF.

There are a few counts of this clonotype. The chain uses TRBV20-1 and TRBJ2-3, with TRBD2 matching 9 bases. V gave up 6 bases and J gave up 2 bases; unmatched junction bases: 6. The CDR3 covers 14 residues. Germline V CDR1 and CDR2: DFQATT, SNEGSKA (reference sequence). DNA of the CDR3: TGCAGTGCCCCGGGACTAGCTTCCACAGATACGCAGTATTTT. It specifies CSAPGLASTDTQYF.